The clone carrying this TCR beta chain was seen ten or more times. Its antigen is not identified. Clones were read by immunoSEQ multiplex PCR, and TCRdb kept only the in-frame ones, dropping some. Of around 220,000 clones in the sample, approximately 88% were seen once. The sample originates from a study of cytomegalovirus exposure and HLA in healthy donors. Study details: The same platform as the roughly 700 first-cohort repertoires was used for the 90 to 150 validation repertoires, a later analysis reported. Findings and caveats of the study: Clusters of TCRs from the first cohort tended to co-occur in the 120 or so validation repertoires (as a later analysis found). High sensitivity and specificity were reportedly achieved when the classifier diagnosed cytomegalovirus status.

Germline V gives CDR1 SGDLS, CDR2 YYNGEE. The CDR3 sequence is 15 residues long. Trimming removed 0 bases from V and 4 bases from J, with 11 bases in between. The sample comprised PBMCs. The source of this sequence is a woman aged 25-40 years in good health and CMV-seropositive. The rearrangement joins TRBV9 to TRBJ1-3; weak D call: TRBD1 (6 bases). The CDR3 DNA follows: TGTGCCAGCAGCGTAGGACAGGAGGTCGGAAACACCATATATTTT. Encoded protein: CASSVGQEVGNTIYF.